What follows are 3 T cell receptor beta chains derived from one specimen sequenced in a study of OX40 agonist ivuxolimab in advanced cancers. Measured with immunoSEQ multiplex PCR; TCRdb has only the in-frame clones, and not every one. The sample records about 68,000 clones, roughly 84% being singletons. The starting material was CD4+ or CD8+ T cells sorted from blood, obtained in a trial of the OX40 agonist ivuxolimab. These receptors were taken from an adult with an advanced solid tumor such as melanoma, head and neck, liver or kidney cancer.

The chain has TRBV27 and TRBJ2-3, with TRBD1 as a possible D gene (6 bases). This CDR3 is built from 15 residues. Per the germline V gene, CDR1 is MNHEY and CDR2 is SMNVEV (reference sequence). V was cut by 3 bases and J by 4 bases, with 14 bases left in between. DNA for the CDR3: TGTGCCAGCAGTTTCGCGCAGGGGATGGCAGATACGCAGTATTTT. Amino acid sequence: CASSFAQGMADTQYF.

The V and J genes are TRBV7-6 and TRBJ1-4; TRBD1 matches at 9 bases. The germline CDR1 and CDR2 sequences are SGHVS and FNYEAQ. CDR3 length: 18 residues. J gave up 7 bases and V 6 bases, and 18 bases lay outside the gene matches. CDR3: CASSTDRGFAQLGEKLFF. The CDR3 DNA reads TGTGCCAGCAGTACGGACAGGGGTTTCGCGCAACTCGGTGAAAAACTGTTTTTT.

The V gene is TRBV6-1, the J gene TRBJ2-5; D not certain. Germline assignment: CDR1 MNHNS and CDR2 SASEGT. V lost 5 bases and J 6 bases, leaving 7 bases between the germline ends. This CDR3 is 11 amino acids long. The CDR3 region is CASSRGQTQYF. CDR3 DNA: TGTGCCAGCAGTCGAGGACAGACCCAGTACTTC.